This TCR beta chain was sequenced during a study of blood T cell repertoires in COVID-19. In the study overall: The United States, Italy and Spain were the sources of the acute and convalescent COVID-19 samples. The analysed material was cDNA or gDNA that came from T cells, B-cell-depleted T cells, or PBMCs.

CDR1 and CDR2 (germline): LGHNT, FRNRAP. The CDR3 extends over 13 amino acids. Trimming took off 6 bases at V and 8 bases at J, with 16 bases between the two ends. Patients of the Seattle cohort, enrolled during active infection, were followed longitudinally. Under the authors' procedure: Reference gene primer amplification yielded estimated nucleated cell counts. Profiled with immunoSEQ multiplex PCR; TCRdb holds only in-frame clones, not every one. The DNA was the basis for D and trimming; V, J and clone size are from that table. The sample carries a few hundred thousand clones, about 88% recorded once.

Sample: peripheral blood. The V and J genes are TRBV12-5 and TRBJ1-2; tentatively, D is TRBD1 (6 bases). This receptor was obtained from a woman younger than 45 with COVID-19, enrolled during active disease. The CDR3 DNA follows: TGTGCTAGTGGCTCCCCACGGGGGGGCGGCTACACCTTC. It is translated as CASGSPRGGGYTF. Drawing the rest from reference TRBV12-5 and TRBJ1-2, the complete variable domain is DARVTQTPRHKVTEMGQEVTMRCQPILGHNTVFWYRQTMMQGLELLAYFRNRAPLDDSGMPKDRFSAEMPDATLATLKIQPSEPRDSAVYFCASGSPRGGGYTFGSGTRLTVV.